The 32 T cell receptor beta chains below come from one sample, sequenced in a study of tumor-infiltrating lymphocytes in primary liver carcinoma. The roughly 17-31 mg bulk tissue piece was not sorted before simultaneous RNA and DNA extraction. From 500 ng of total RNA, TCR beta-specific cDNA was reverse-transcribed using a constant-region primer. ARM-PCR, slightly modified, supplied the TCR beta libraries through three nested multiplex PCR rounds. The first two PCR rounds, roughly 10 cycles each, used TRBV1-TRBV30 forward primers and a C-beta reverse primer. Each CDR3 protein gets one entry after TCRdb re-called the multiplex PCR reads with MiXCR. The sample lists tens of thousands of distinct CDR3 sequences, roughly 80% occurring once. Sequenced material: liver tumor tissue from sampling region 4. The subset is: tumor region T4, right-lateral pole. Receptors were obtained from a woman in her 30s with primary liver carcinoma and hepatitis B virus infection.

As regards this clonotype: An end of the junction does not agree with germline; a read error may underlie this. The chain employs TRBV28 and TRBJ2-7; TRBD1 is a possible D gene (6 bases). CDR1 and CDR2 (germline): MDHEN, SYDVKM. The CDR3 covers 15 residues. CDR3 sequence: CGSSLHHQGFYEQYF. CDR3 DNA sequence: TGTGGCAGCAGTTTGCACCACCAGGGGTTTTACGAGCAGTACTTC.

As regards this clonotype: The junction differs from germline at one of its ends, possibly a read error. The gene calls are TRBV4-3 and TRBJ2-2, with TRBD2 matching 11 bases. The germline V gene has CDR1 LGHNA and CDR2 YSLEER. The CDR3 covers 19 residues. The CDR3 spells CASSLLAGGPRSNTGELFF. Here the CDR3 DNA reads TGCGCCAGCAGCCTATTAGCGGGAGGGCCCCGTTCGAACACCGGGGAGTTGTTTTTT.

This clonotype was observed many times. The V gene is TRBV29-1, the J gene TRBJ2-7, with 8 bases fitting TRBD1. V shed 2 bases, J shed 3 bases, and the junction held 6 bases outside the gene matches. The CDR3 runs 14 residues. Germline V CDR1 and CDR2: SQVTM, ANQGSEA. The CDR3 bases are TGCAGCGTTGAAACGGGACAGGCGAACTACGAGCAGTACTTC. As protein: CSVETGQANYEQYF.

Comments on this clonotype: The junction differs from germline at one of its ends, possibly a read error. The chain combines TRBV5-1 with TRBJ2-1; D call uncertain. This CDR3 is built from 16 residues. CDR1 SGHRS and CDR2 YFSETQ come from the germline V gene. In nucleotides, the CDR3 is TGCTCCAGTAGCCCTCTGGGCATCAGCTCCTACAATGAGCAGTCCTTC. Encoded protein: CSSSPLGISSYNEQSF.

In the case of this clonotype: This CDR3 is missing its conserved last phenylalanine or tryptophan, likely due to a read error. The rearrangement joins TRBV11-2 to TRBJ2-1; 7 bases map to TRBD2. The length of the CDR3 is 14 residues. Per germline, CDR1 SGHAT and CDR2 FQNNGV. Written as DNA, the CDR3 is TGTGCTAGCAGCCTCGGGGGGACGTTGAATGAGCAGTTCTTA. It specifies CASSLGGTLNEQFL.

This chain links TRBV30 with TRBJ2-1, with D tentatively TRBD1 or TRBD2 (5 bases each). V lost 5 bases and J lost 0, with 14 bases in between. This CDR3 has 15 amino acids. From germline, CDR1 is GTSNPN and CDR2 SVGIG (reference sequence). CDR3 sequence: CAWYGDRSSYNEQFF. In DNA form, the CDR3 reads TGTGCCTGGTATGGGGACCGCTCCTCCTACAATGAGCAGTTCTTC.

The chain couples TRBV12-3 or TRBV12-4 to TRBJ1-1, with TRBD1 as a possible D gene (6 bases). There are 17 residues in the CDR3. CDR3 region: CATSQFPQGKGGAEAFF. DNA for the CDR3: TGTGCAACCAGTCAATTCCCCCAGGGGAAGGGGGGGGCTGAAGCTTTCTTT.

This sequence joins TRBV11-3 and TRBJ2-1; TRBD2 agrees at 10 bases. J gave up 8 bases and V 9 bases, and 13 bases lay outside the gene matches. The CDR3 extends over 15 amino acids. The germline V gene has CDR1 SGHNT and CDR2 YENEEA. The chain's CDR3 is CARCRPAGGGYEQFF. In DNA, the CDR3 is TGTGCCAGATGCCGACCAGCGGGGGGGGGGTATGAGCAGTTCTTC.

This clonotype showed up just once. The junction and the germline gene differ at one end; a read error may be behind it. This chain uses TRBV12-3 or TRBV12-4 with TRBJ2-1; 8 nucleotides agree with TRBD2. This CDR3 has 15 amino acids. For the CDR3, the DNA is TGTGCCAGCAGCCCGTCCGGTACTAGCGGACTTGAGCACTTCTTC. This codes for CASSPSGTSGLEHFF.

Remarks on this clonotype: Compared with germline, one end of the junction differs, possibly owing to a read error. The CDR3 loop is CASSLLAGGPRSNTGELIF. As DNA, the CDR3 is TGCGCCAGCAGCCTGCTAGCGGGAGGGCCCCGTTCGAACACCGGGGAGCTGATTTTT. The genes are TRBV4-3 and TRBJ2-2, with 12 bases lining up with TRBD2. CDR1 LGHNA and CDR2 YSLEER come from the germline V gene. CDR3 length equals 19 residues.

On this clonotype: Given the absence of the conserved phenylalanine or tryptophan at the CDR3 end, a read error is likely. This chain connects TRBV4-3 to TRBJ1-2; D perhaps matches TRBD1 (5 bases). The CDR3 length is 15 residues. The germline gives CDR1 LGHNA, CDR2 YSLEER. The CDR3, as DNA: TGCGCCAGCAGCGAAGATTGGGGCAGGGTGTATGGCTACACCTTA. Amino acids: CASSEDWGRVYGYTL.

This sequence joins TRBV4-3 and TRBJ2-1, with D perhaps TRBD2 (6 bases). Germline V lookup: CDR1 LGHNA, CDR2 YSLEER. Trimming stripped 0 bases from V and 11 bases from J, with 20 bases between. The length of the CDR3 is 16 residues. The CDR3 region has the DNA TGCGCCAGCAGCCAAGATGCGGGAAGCTCATACGATAAGCAGTTCTTC. Its protein is CASSQDAGSSYDKQFF.

As for this clonotype: Sequence at one end of the junction differs from germline and may be a read error. The rearrangement links TRBV11-3 to TRBJ1-1; D remains ambiguous. The germline gives CDR1 SGHNT, CDR2 YENEEA. The CDR3 totals 14 residues. The CDR3 is CVSSSEVAITEAFF. In nucleotides, the CDR3 is TGTGTCAGCAGCTCAGAAGTGGCGATCACTGAAGCTTTCTTT.

This clonotype has at least ten counts. Germline and junction disagree at one end, which may indicate a read error. The chain uses TRBV7-8 and TRBJ2-1; D ambiguous. Germline CDR1 and CDR2: SGHVS and FQNEAQ. The CDR3 contains 12 residues. The CDR3 DNA follows: TGTGCCAGCGGCTTAGGGCTGTATGAGCAGTTCTTC. It codes for CASGLGLYEQFF. Filled out from reference TRBV7-8 and TRBJ2-1, the complete variable domain reads GAGVSQSPRYKVAKRGQDVALRCDPISGHVSLFWYQQALGQGPEFLTYFQNEAQLDKSGLPSDRFFAERPEGSVSTLKIQRTQQEDSAVYLCASGLGLYEQFFGPGTRLTVL.

On this clonotype itself: The junction departs from germline at one end; a sequencing error may be responsible. V is TRBV24-1 and J is TRBJ2-3; D unresolved. The germline gives CDR1 KGHDR, CDR2 SFDVKD. This CDR3 region has 15 residues. In DNA, the CDR3 is TGTGCCACCAGTGAGAAGACACTCCAATCAGACACGCAGTATTTT. Protein: CATSEKTLQSDTQYF.

As to this clonotype: As the CDR3 is not closed by the conserved phenylalanine or tryptophan, this likely results from a read error. The chain is built from TRBV6-5 and TRBJ2-2, with 8 bases fitting TRBD1. This CDR3 comprises 15 residues. The germline V gene encodes CDR1 MNHEY and CDR2 SVGAGI. With 5 bases clipped from V and 10 bases from J, the junction kept 12 bases outside the gene matches. CDR3: CASSPRTGFSEELFL. CDR3 coding DNA: TGTGCCAGCAGTCCGCGGACAGGGTTCAGCGAGGAGCTGTTTTTG.

The chain has TRBV11-3 and TRBJ2-7; 9 bases agree with TRBD1. CDR3 length equals 16 residues. Germline V lookup: CDR1 SGHNT, CDR2 YENEEA. V lost 5 bases and J lost 3; bases outside the gene matches: 11. CDR3 amino acids: CASSRRDRDSFYEQYF. CDR3 sequence (DNA): TGTGCCAGCAGCCGCAGGGACAGGGATTCCTTCTACGAGCAGTACTTC. The complete variable domain, with remaining parts taken from reference TRBV11-3 and TRBJ2-7, reads EAGVVQSPRYKIIEKKQPVAFWCNPISGHNTLYWYLQNLGQGPELLIRYENEEAVDDSQLPKDRFSAERLKGVDSTLKIQPAELGDSAVYLCASSRRDRDSFYEQYFGPGTRLTVT.

In regard to this clonotype: One end of the junction is discordant with germline, which a read error may explain. The chain uses TRBV4-2 and TRBJ1-4; D remains ambiguous. CDR1 and CDR2 (germline): LGHNA, YNFKEQ. The CDR3 has 12 residues. The CDR3 protein is CANSKDREKPFF. Written as DNA, the CDR3 is TGTGCCAACAGCAAGGATAGGGAAAAACCGTTTTTT.

In the case of this clonotype: Germline is not matched at one junction end, which may reflect a read error. The J gene is TRBJ2-1, the V gene TRBV10-3, with a weak D call TRBD2 (5 bases). The CDR3 is 14 residues long. The germline V gene has CDR1 ENHRY and CDR2 SYGVKD. The CDR3 region has the DNA TGTACCATCAGTCCCACGGCGACCCGGGATAAGCGGTTCTTC. It yields the protein CTISPTATRDKRFF.

The chain recombines TRBV12-3 or TRBV12-4 with TRBJ2-1; 8 bases agree with TRBD2. Trimming removed 8 bases from V and 9 bases from J; junction bases left unmatched: 15. The CDR3 sequence is 15 residues long. The CDR3 DNA follows: TGTGCCAGCGGCCAGTCCGGGACTAGAGGACTTGAGCAGTTCTTC. It codes for CASGQSGTRGLEQFF.

A remark on this clonotype: Germline and junction disagree at one end, which may indicate a read error. The rearrangement links TRBV5-4 to TRBJ2-3; D is possibly TRBD1 (6 bases). The CDR3 totals 16 residues. Germline assignment: CDR1 SGHNT and CDR2 YYREEE (reference sequence). Written as DNA, the CDR3 is TGTGCCAGCAGCTCGGGGCAGGCCAGGGACACAGATACGCAGTGTTTT. This codes for CASSSGQARDTDTQCF.

J is TRBJ2-1 and V is TRBV11-3; 10 bases agree with TRBD2. The CDR3 runs 13 residues. The germline CDR1 and CDR2 sequences are SGHNT and YENEEA. The chain's CDR3 is CAGPSGGGNEQFF. The CDR3 DNA is TGTGCTGGCCCTAGCGGGGGTGGGAATGAGCAGTTCTTC.

The chain has TRBV5-6 and TRBJ2-2, with D hard to call. The CDR3 consists of 15 residues. Germline V lookup: CDR1 SGHDT, CDR2 YYEEEE. V shed 6 bases and J shed 4 bases, with 16 bases lying between them. The CDR3 bases are TGTGCCAGCAACATGGCACCCATGGTCACCGGGGAGCTGTTTTTT. This gives the protein CASNMAPMVTGELFF.

This clonotype was counted a single time. Germline and junction disagree at one end, which may indicate a read error. The J gene is TRBJ2-7, the V gene TRBV29-1; TRBD1 aligns across 7 bases. The CDR3 has 15 amino acids. Germline V gene sequence: CDR1 SQVTM, CDR2 ANQGSEA. The CDR3 spells CIVEEETGFSYEEYF. In DNA form, the CDR3 reads TGCATCGTTGAAGAGGAGACAGGGTTCTCGTACGAAGAGTACTTC.

In regard to this clonotype: A junction boundary mismatches the germline segment, possibly from a read error. The V call is TRBV4-2, the J call TRBJ2-3; the D call may be TRBD1 or TRBD2 (7 bases each). This CDR3 contains 18 residues. The germline gives CDR1 LGHNA, CDR2 YNFKEQ. CDR3 DNA: TGCGCCAGCAATCAACAACCAGAGGGAGGGGCGACAGGGAATACGCAGTATTTT. This gives the protein CASNQQPEGGATGNTQYF.

As for this clonotype: Sequence at one end of the junction differs from germline and may be a read error. The DNA of the CDR3 is TGTGCCAGCAGTCCAGTCAGTGAGCAACACTTC. Its translation: CASSPVSEQHF. The V gene is TRBV11-2, the J gene TRBJ2-7, with D unclear. Germline V gene lookup returns CDR1 SGHAT and CDR2 FQNNGV. The CDR3 has 11 residues.

For this clonotype: The germline gene is not matched at one end of the junction; a read error may be the cause. This sequence joins TRBV11-2 and TRBJ2-3; tentative D call: TRBD2 (5 bases). Per the germline V gene, CDR1 is SGHAT and CDR2 is FQNNGV. The CDR3 spans 16 residues. The CDR3 spells CASSPREMSSIDTQYF. The CDR3 DNA reads as TGTGCCAGCAGCCCGAGGGAAATGTCGAGCATAGATACGCAGTATTTT. The full variable domain, with the rest looked up from reference TRBV11-2 and TRBJ2-3, is EAGVAQSPRYKIIEKRQSVAFWCNPISGHATLYWYQQILGQGPKLLIQFQNNGVVDDSQLPKDRFSAERLKGVDSTLKIQPAKLEDSAVYLCASSPREMSSIDTQYFGPGTRLTVL.

Remarks on this clonotype: An end of the junction differs from the germline gene, which may be a read error. The genes are TRBV11-2 and TRBJ1-3, with D possibly TRBD1 on 6 matching bases. Germline values: CDR1 SGHAT, CDR2 FQNNGV. This CDR3 comprises 15 residues. The CDR3 nucleotides read TGTGCCACCAGCATATACAGGGAGACTGGAAACACTATATATTTT. Its protein product is CATSIYRETGNTIYF.

The chain joins TRBV5-8 to TRBJ2-3; 8 bases fit TRBD1. After removal of 5 bases from V and 4 bases from J, the junction contained 6 bases not matched to a gene. The germline CDR1 and CDR2 sequences are SGHTS and YDEGEE. CDR3 length: 14 residues. CDR3 amino acids: CASSFLTGADTQYF. The CDR3 region has the DNA TGTGCCAGCAGTTTTCTGACAGGGGCAGATACGCAGTATTTT.

Points on this clonotype: The CDR3 does not close with the conserved phenylalanine or tryptophan, likely indicating a read error. The DNA is left out, because the CDR3 cannot be placed on it with certainty; the CDR3 is given as TCRdb lists it. This rearrangement joins TRBV29-1 to TRBJ1-1; the table's D call, TRBD1, was not checked against the DNA. Germline-derived CDR1 and CDR2 are SQVTM and ANQGSEA. The CDR3 is 12 amino acids long, termini counted. CDR3 residues: CSVETGSTEALL.

This clonotype was recorded a few times. Germline is not matched at one junction end, which may reflect a read error. The V gene is TRBV5-6, the J gene TRBJ2-7, with D hard to call. Germline V gene lookup returns CDR1 SGHDT and CDR2 YYEEEE. This CDR3 spans 13 amino acids. This chain's CDR3 is CASSLRAGLSQYF. In DNA form, the CDR3 reads TGTGCCAGTAGCTTACGGGCAGGTCTATCGCAGTACTTC.

This clonotype was seen only once. A read error may produce the germline difference seen at one junction end. The chain has TRBV5-1 and TRBJ2-1; no definite D call. Germline-derived CDR1 and CDR2 are SGHRS and YFSETQ. The CDR3 loop spans 13 amino acids. The CDR3 DNA is TGCGCCAGCAGCATCGACCGACTGGGTGAGCAGCTCTTC. This gives the protein CASSIDRLGEQLF.